This passage covers 4 T cell receptor beta chains from one sample sequenced in a study of cytomegalovirus exposure and HLA in healthy donors. Assay used: immunoSEQ multiplex PCR; TCRdb lists only in-frame clones, some missing. The repertoire has about 190,000 clones, roughly 88% of them found once; the top ten carry more than 1.1%. The material sequenced was PBMCs. Every receptor here comes from a woman aged 18-30 years in good health and CMV-seronegative.

The chain is built from TRBV19 and TRBJ1-1; 8 bases align to TRBD1. V lost 6 bases to trimming and J lost 0 bases; unmatched junction nucleotides: 3. Germline CDR1 LNHDA, CDR2 SQIVND (reference sequence). This CDR3 is 14 amino acids long. The CDR3 nucleotides read TGTGCCAGTAGCCCGGACAGGGTGAACACTGAAGCTTTCTTT. Its protein product is CASSPDRVNTEAFF.

The CDR3 sequence is CASRTSGQVVSTDTQYF. The CDR3 DNA reads TGTGCCAGCAGAACTTCGGGACAGGTGGTGAGCACAGATACGCAGTATTTT. J is TRBJ2-3 and V is TRBV2; the match to TRBD1 covers 8 bases. Looked up from germline, CDR1 is SNHLY and CDR2 is FYNNEI. The CDR3 runs 17 residues. V was pared by 6 bases and J by 0 bases, with 11 bases of the junction left unmatched.

This chain connects TRBV11-3 to TRBJ2-7; 7 positions match TRBD1. With V trimmed by 1 base and J by 7 bases, 4 bases remained unmatched. CDR3 length: 13 residues. Germline lookup yields CDR1 SGHNT and CDR2 YENEEA. CDR3 amino acids: CASSLGTGQEQYF. The CDR3 DNA is TGTGCCAGCAGCTTAGGGACAGGTCAGGAGCAGTACTTC.

This rearrangement joins TRBV5-1 to TRBJ1-3, with 11 bases matching TRBD1. CDR3 size: 17 residues. V trimming: 3 bases; J trimming: 1 base; junction bases outside the gene matches: 6. The germline CDR1 and CDR2 sequences are SGHRS and YFSETQ. The CDR3 reads CASSSGQGASSGNTIYF. CDR3 nucleotide sequence: TGCGCCAGCAGCTCCGGACAGGGGGCTTCTTCTGGAAACACCATATATTTT.